The 21 T cell receptor beta chains listed next were all sequenced from one sample in a study of response to subunit inactivated influenza vaccine. TCRdb ran MiXCR on the RT-PCR reads and lists one entry per CDR3 protein. Among more than 700,000 distinct CDR3 sequences listed, about 20% were seen once. The input for sequencing was PBMCs from blood, taken 5 to 6 days after vaccination. Receptor source: a man in his fifties who received an inactivated influenza vaccine.

V and J are TRBV12-3 or TRBV12-4 and TRBJ2-1, with 7 bases that match TRBD1. After removal of 5 bases from V and 7 bases from J, the junction contained 8 bases not matched to a gene. This CDR3 comprises 14 residues. In DNA, the CDR3 is TGTGCCAGCAGTCCAGACAGGGTCGGTAATGAGCAGTTCTTC. This gives the protein CASSPDRVGNEQFF.

V is TRBV6-5 and J is TRBJ1-2, with no clear D. The CDR3 is made up of 14 amino acids. CDR1 is MNHEY, CDR2 SVGAGI, per germline. V shed 2 bases and J shed 7 bases, with 14 bases lying between them. CDR3 in amino acids: CASSYRLLSGGYTF. The CDR3 DNA reads as TGTGCCAGCAGTTACCGGTTACTCAGCGGTGGCTACACCTTC.

This clonotype was counted a few times. The chain has TRBV7-6 and TRBJ2-3; 12 bases agree with TRBD2. With 8 bases clipped from V and 1 base from J, the junction kept 4 bases outside the gene matches. This CDR3 spans 15 amino acids. Looked up from germline, CDR1 is SGHVS and CDR2 is FNYEAQ. The DNA for the CDR3 is TGTGCCAGCGGGCTAGCGGGAGGGGGCACAGATACGCAGTATTTT. Amino acid sequence: CASGLAGGGTDTQYF.

In this sample, this clonotype turned up many times. The chain links TRBV20-1 to TRBJ2-7; the D gene is possibly TRBD1 (5 bases). The CDR3 consists of 11 residues. The V gene's germline CDR1 is DFQATT and CDR2 SNEGSKA (reference sequence). The DNA for the CDR3 is TGCAGCGCCTCTCAGGGTTACGAGCAGTACTTC. This codes for CSASQGYEQYF.

This sequence joins TRBV5-6 and TRBJ2-7; 9 nucleotides align to TRBD2. This CDR3 has 17 residues. The germline CDR1 and CDR2 sequences are SGHDT and YYEEEE. Trimming at V came to 0 bases and at J to 2 bases, leaving 9 bases not matched to a gene. CDR3 in amino acids: CASSLAIAGGPPYEQYF. CDR3 sequence (DNA): TGTGCCAGCAGCTTGGCCATCGCGGGAGGGCCGCCCTACGAGCAGTACTTC.

This chain connects TRBV28 to TRBJ2-7, with 9 bases that match TRBD1. The CDR3 spans 13 residues. V lost 7 bases and J lost 4; bases outside the gene matches: 5. Per germline, CDR1 MDHEN and CDR2 SYDVKM. CDR3 DNA: TGTGCCAGCATCACAGGGACAGGGTACGAGCAGTACTTC. Amino acid sequence: CASITGTGYEQYF.

V is TRBV27 and J is TRBJ2-1; 9 bases agree with TRBD2. This CDR3 comprises 15 residues. Looked up from germline, CDR1 is MNHEY and CDR2 is SMNVEV (reference sequence). The trim removed 0 bases at V and 7 bases at J, leaving 4 bases unmatched. CDR3 loop: CASSLSSGRLNEQFF. The CDR3 nucleotides read TGTGCCAGCAGTTTATCGAGCGGGAGGTTAAATGAGCAGTTCTTC.

This clonotype has more than one count but fewer than ten. The chain uses TRBV7-2 and TRBJ1-4, with D tentatively TRBD1 (6 bases). The germline V gene encodes CDR1 SGHTA and CDR2 FQGNSA. The CDR3 is made up of 15 amino acids. V dropped 1 base and J dropped 7 bases, with 13 bases sitting between them. CDR3 amino acids: CASSLVGGRGEKLFF. CDR3 nucleotides: TGTGCCAGCAGCTTAGTAGGGGGAAGAGGTGAAAAACTGTTTTTT. The full variable domain, rest sourced from reference TRBV7-2 and TRBJ1-4, is GAGVSQSPSNKVTEKGKDVELRCDPISGHTALYWYRQSLGQGLEFLIYFQGNSAPDKSGLPSDRFSAERTGGSVSTLTIQRTQQEDSAVYLCASSLVGGRGEKLFFGSGTQLSVL.

The sample holds a few counts of this clonotype. At one end the junction does not follow the germline gene, possibly because of a read error. V is TRBV5-1 and J is TRBJ2-1, with D possibly matching TRBD1 (5 bases). The CDR3 loop spans 15 amino acids. From germline, CDR1 is SGHRS and CDR2 YFSETQ. CDR3 bases: TGCGCCAGCAGTTTGGCACAGGTATCCTACAATGAGCAGTTCTTC. Its translation: CASSLAQVSYNEQFF.

In its sample, this clonotype was seen a few times. The chain links TRBV15 to TRBJ2-1, with D hard to call. V was trimmed by 5 bases and J by 6 bases, leaving 11 bases between them. From germline, CDR1 is LNHNV and CDR2 YYDKDF (reference sequence). This CDR3 has 13 amino acids. Here the CDR3 reads CATSANSINEQFF. CDR3 coding DNA: TGTGCCACCAGCGCAAACTCTATCAATGAGCAGTTCTTC.

V and J are TRBV20-1 and TRBJ1-3; D is perhaps TRBD1 (6 bases). Germline V gene lookup returns CDR1 DFQATT and CDR2 SNEGSKA (reference sequence). V dropped 2 bases and J dropped 3 bases, with 17 bases sitting between them. CDR3 size: 16 residues. As DNA, the CDR3 is TGCAGTGCTAGATCCTCACAGGGCAGAAGTGGAAACACCATATATTTT. Protein product: CSARSSQGRSGNTIYF.

This chain links TRBV29-1 with TRBJ2-7; 10 bases line up with TRBD1. V was clipped by 4 bases and J by 4 bases; unmatched bases: 7. CDR1 and CDR2 (germline): SQVTM, ANQGSEA. The length of the CDR3 is 14 residues. CDR3 amino acids: CSVGGQGSLYEQYF. The CDR3 coding sequence is TGCAGCGTTGGGGGACAGGGGTCTCTATACGAGCAGTACTTC.

This clonotype was detected only a few times. The chain carries TRBV11-2 and TRBJ2-3; no clear D gene. The CDR3 has 10 amino acids. Germline V gene lookup returns CDR1 SGHAT and CDR2 FQNNGV. The V and J ends lost 1 base and 10 bases respectively, with 3 bases between them. In DNA form, the CDR3 reads TGTGCCAGCAGCTTAGGCTCGCAGTATTTT. Its translation: CASSLGSQYF. Complete variable domain (other parts from reference TRBV11-2 and TRBJ2-3): EAGVAQSPRYKIIEKRQSVAFWCNPISGHATLYWYQQILGQGPKLLIQFQNNGVVDDSQLPKDRFSAERLKGVDSTLKIQPAKLEDSAVYLCASSLGSQYFGPGTRLTVL.

This clonotype has more than one count but fewer than ten. V gene TRBV10-1 combines with J gene TRBJ2-3, with 8 bases matching TRBD1. CDR1 and CDR2 (germline): WNHNN, SYGVQD (reference sequence). The CDR3 loop spans 17 amino acids. Trimming removed 1 base from V and 3 bases from J; junction bases left unmatched: 9. The CDR3 region is CASSEFSGGGSTDTQYF. DNA of the CDR3: TGCGCCAGCAGTGAGTTCTCAGGGGGCGGCTCGACAGATACGCAGTATTTT.

This clonotype appeared a few times. The chain employs TRBV7-9 and TRBJ2-3, with 7 bases aligning to TRBD1. The junction had 10 bases not matched to a gene; V was cut back by 4 bases and J by 0 bases. Per germline, CDR1 SEHNR and CDR2 FQNEAQ (reference sequence). The CDR3 is 17 amino acids. The CDR3 DNA is TGTGCCAGCAGCTCCTACCCCCGGGACAGAAGCACAGATACGCAGTATTTT. This sequence encodes CASSSYPRDRSTDTQYF.

This clonotype was counted a few times. V gene TRBV15 combines with J gene TRBJ2-3, with 14 bases lining up with TRBD2. Germline values: CDR1 LNHNV, CDR2 YYDKDF (reference sequence). With V trimmed by 2 bases and J by 3 bases, 4 bases remained unmatched. The CDR3 contains 17 residues. CDR3 coding DNA: TGTGCCACCAGCAGAATGACTAGCGGGAGGGGGACAGATACGCAGTATTTT. It yields the protein CATSRMTSGRGTDTQYF.

The CDR3 region has the DNA TGTGCCATCAGGAAGGAGGAGGGGGCTAACTATGGCTACACCTTC. Protein: CAIRKEEGANYGYTF. The rearrangement uses TRBV10-3 and TRBJ1-2, with a weak D call TRBD1 (6 bases). The CDR3 length is 15 residues. Germline V gene sequence: CDR1 ENHRY, CDR2 SYGVKD. Trimming cost V 6 bases and J 0 bases, with 14 bases left between them.

The CDR3 region has the DNA TGTGCCAGCAGCCCAACGGGGGGCCCCTCCTACGAGCAGTACTTC. Protein sequence: CASSPTGGPSYEQYF. This sequence joins TRBV9 and TRBJ2-7, with D perhaps TRBD2 (7 bases). Germline CDR1 SGDLS, CDR2 YYNGEE. The CDR3 spans 15 residues. The V and J ends lost 4 bases and 0 bases respectively, with 14 bases between them.

This chain uses TRBV15 with TRBJ2-3, with 7 positions matching TRBD1. Looked up from germline, CDR1 is LNHNV and CDR2 is YYDKDF (reference sequence). The CDR3 contains 15 residues. Trimming removed 3 bases from V and 6 bases from J; junction bases left unmatched: 9. The CDR3 coding sequence is TGTGCCACCAGCAGTAGACAGGGCCGAGGCGATACGCAGTATTTT. It encodes CATSSRQGRGDTQYF. The whole variable domain, filled in from reference TRBV15 and TRBJ2-3, reads DAMVIQNPRYQVTQFGKPVTLSCSQTLNHNVMYWYQQKSSQAPKLLFHYYDKDFNNEADTPDNFQSRRPNTSFCFLDIRSPGLGDTAMYLCATSSRQGRGDTQYFGPGTRLTVL.

This clonotype was counted only a few times. The CDR3 DNA reads as TGTGCCAGCAGTTTCGCTAGCTCCCTCAAGACCCAGTACTTC. It yields the protein CASSFASSLKTQYF. The rearrangement joins TRBV28 to TRBJ2-5; tentatively, D is TRBD2 (5 bases). Germline V gene lookup returns CDR1 MDHEN and CDR2 SYDVKM. Deletions cut 3 bases from V and 6 bases from J, with 14 bases between. The CDR3 loop spans 14 amino acids.

The V and J genes are TRBV28 and TRBJ2-1; D is possibly TRBD2 (6 bases). From germline, CDR1 is MDHEN and CDR2 SYDVKM. The CDR3 has 16 residues. Between the trimmed V and J ends, which lost 1 base and 3 bases, there was a span of 13 bases. The CDR3 nucleotides are TGTGCCAGCAGTTTATTAGCCGGGGGATACTACAATGAGCAGTTCTTC. Amino acid sequence: CASSLLAGGYYNEQFF. Based on the CDR3 plus reference TRBV28 and TRBJ2-1, the full variable domain is DVKVTQSSRYLVKRTGEKVFLECVQDMDHENMFWYRQDPGLGLRLIYFSYDVKMKEKGDIPEGYSVSREKKERFSLILESASTNQTSMYLCASSLLAGGYYNEQFFGPGTRLTVL.